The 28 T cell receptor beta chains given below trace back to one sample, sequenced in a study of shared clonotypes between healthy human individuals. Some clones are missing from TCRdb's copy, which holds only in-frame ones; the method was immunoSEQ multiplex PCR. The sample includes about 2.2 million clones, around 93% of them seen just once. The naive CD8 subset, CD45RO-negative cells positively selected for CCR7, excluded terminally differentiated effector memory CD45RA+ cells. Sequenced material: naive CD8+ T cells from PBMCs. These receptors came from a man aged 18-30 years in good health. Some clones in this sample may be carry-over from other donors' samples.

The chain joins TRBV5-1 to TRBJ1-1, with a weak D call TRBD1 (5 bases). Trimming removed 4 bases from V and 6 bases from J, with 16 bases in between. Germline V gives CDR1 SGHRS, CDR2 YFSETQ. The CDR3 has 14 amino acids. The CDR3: CASSPDEGLAEAFF. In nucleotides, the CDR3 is TGCGCCAGCAGCCCTGACGAGGGACTGGCTGAAGCTTTCTTT.

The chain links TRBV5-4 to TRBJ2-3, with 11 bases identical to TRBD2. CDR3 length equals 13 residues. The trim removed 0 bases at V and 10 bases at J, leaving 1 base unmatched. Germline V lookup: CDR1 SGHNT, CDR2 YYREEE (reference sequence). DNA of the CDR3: TGTGCCAGCAGCTTGGTAGCGGGAGGGGCGCAGTATTTT. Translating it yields CASSLVAGGAQYF.

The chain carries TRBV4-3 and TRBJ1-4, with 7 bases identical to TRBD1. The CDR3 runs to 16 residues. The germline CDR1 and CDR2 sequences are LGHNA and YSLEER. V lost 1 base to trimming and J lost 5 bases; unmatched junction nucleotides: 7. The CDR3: CASSQVYDRENEKLFF. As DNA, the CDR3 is TGCGCCAGCAGCCAAGTTTATGACAGGGAGAATGAAAAACTGTTTTTT.

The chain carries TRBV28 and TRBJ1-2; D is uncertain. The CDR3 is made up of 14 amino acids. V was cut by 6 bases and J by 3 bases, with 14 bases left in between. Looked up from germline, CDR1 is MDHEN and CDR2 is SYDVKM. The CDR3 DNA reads TGTGCCAGCAGCCCACAGCACTTTTACTATGGCTACACCTTC. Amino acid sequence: CASSPQHFYYGYTF.

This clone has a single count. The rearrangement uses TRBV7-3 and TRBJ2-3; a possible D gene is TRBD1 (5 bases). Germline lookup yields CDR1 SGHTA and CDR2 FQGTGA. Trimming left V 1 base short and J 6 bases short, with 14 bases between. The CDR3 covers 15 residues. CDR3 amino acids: CASSLMGLFEDTQYF. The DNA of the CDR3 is TGTGCCAGCAGCTTAATGGGGCTGTTTGAGGATACGCAGTATTTT.

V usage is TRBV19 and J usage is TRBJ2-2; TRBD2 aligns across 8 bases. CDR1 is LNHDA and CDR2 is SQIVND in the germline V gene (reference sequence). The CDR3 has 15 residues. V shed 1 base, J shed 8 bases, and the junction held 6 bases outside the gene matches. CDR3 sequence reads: CASSIALAGLGELFF. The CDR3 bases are TGTGCCAGTAGTATAGCGCTAGCGGGCCTGGGGGAGCTGTTTTTT.

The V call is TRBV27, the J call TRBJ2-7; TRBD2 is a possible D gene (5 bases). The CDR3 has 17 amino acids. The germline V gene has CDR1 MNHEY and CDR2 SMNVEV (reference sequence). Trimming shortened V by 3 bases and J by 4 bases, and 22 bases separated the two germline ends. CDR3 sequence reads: CASSFTTASLRVYEQYF. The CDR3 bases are TGTGCCAGCAGTTTTACGACCGCTAGCCTAAGGGTATACGAGCAGTACTTC.

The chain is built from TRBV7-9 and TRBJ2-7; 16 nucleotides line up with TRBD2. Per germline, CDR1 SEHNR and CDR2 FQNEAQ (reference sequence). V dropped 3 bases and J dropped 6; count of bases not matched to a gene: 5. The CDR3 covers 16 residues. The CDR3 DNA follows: TGTGCCAGCAGCTTGAGGGGACTAGCGGGAGGGCCCGAGCAGTACTTC. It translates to CASSLRGLAGGPEQYF.

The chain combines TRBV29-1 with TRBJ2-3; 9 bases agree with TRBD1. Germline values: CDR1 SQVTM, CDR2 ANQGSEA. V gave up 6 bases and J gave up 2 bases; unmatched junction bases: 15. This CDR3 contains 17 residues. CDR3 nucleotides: TGCAGCGTGAAAAATTCCCGGGACAGGGCCATCACAGATACGCAGTATTTT. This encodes CSVKNSRDRAITDTQYF.

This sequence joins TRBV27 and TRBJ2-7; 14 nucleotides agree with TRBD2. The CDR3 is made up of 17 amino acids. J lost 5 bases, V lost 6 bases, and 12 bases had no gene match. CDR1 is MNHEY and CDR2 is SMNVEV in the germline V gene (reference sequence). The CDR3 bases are TGTGCCAGCAGCGCCACGGGGACTAGCGGGAGTAGGCACGAGCAGTACTTC. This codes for CASSATGTSGSRHEQYF.

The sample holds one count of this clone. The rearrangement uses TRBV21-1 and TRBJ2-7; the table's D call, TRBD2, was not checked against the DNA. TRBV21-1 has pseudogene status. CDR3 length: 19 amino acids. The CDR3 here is CASSKEDRGSGKRSYEQYF. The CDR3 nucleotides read TGTGCCAGCAGCAAAGAGGATCGAGGTAGCGGGAAGCGCTCCTACGAGCAGTACTTC.

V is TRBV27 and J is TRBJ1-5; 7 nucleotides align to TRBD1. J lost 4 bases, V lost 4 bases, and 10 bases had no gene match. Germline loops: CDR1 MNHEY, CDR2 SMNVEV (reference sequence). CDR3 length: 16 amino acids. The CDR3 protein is CASSSTPGQRNQPQHF. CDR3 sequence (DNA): TGTGCCAGCAGTTCCACCCCGGGACAGCGAAATCAGCCCCAGCATTTT.

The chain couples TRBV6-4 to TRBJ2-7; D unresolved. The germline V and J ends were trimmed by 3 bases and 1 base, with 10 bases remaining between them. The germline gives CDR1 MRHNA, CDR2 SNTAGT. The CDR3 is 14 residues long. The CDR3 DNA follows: TGTGCCAGCAGTGAAGGTTCGGCTTCCTACGAGCAGTACTTC. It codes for CASSEGSASYEQYF.

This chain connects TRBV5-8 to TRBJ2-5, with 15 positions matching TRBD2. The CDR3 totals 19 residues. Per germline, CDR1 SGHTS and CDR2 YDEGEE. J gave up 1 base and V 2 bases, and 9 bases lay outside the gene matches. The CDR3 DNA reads TGTGCCAGCAGCTTCCTGGCCGGGACTAGCGGGAGGTCCCAAGAGACCCAGTACTTC. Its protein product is CASSFLAGTSGRSQETQYF.

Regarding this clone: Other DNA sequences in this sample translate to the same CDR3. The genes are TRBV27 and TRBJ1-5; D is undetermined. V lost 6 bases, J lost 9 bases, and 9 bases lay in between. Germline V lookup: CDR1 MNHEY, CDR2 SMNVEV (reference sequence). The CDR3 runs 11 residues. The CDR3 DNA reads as TGTGCCAGCAGCTCCGGCGGGCCCCAGCATTTT. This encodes CASSSGGPQHF.

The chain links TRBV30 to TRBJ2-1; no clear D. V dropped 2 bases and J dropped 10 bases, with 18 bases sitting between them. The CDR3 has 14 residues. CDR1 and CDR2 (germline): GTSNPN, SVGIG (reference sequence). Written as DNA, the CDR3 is TGTGCCTGGAGTTCCCTACCGGAAGGTTACGAGCAGTTCTTC. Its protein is CAWSSLPEGYEQFF. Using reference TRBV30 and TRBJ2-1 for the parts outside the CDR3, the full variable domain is SQTIHQWPATLVQPVGSPLSLECTVEGTSNPNLYWYRQAAGRGLQLLFYSVGIGQISSEVPQNLSASRPQDRQFILSSKKLLLSDSGFYLCAWSSLPEGYEQFFGPGTRLTVL.

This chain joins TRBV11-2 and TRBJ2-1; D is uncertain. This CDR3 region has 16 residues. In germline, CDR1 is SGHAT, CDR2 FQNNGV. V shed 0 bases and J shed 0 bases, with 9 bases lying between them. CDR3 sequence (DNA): TGTGCCAGCAGCTTAGAGGGCAGGAGCTCCTACAATGAGCAGTTCTTC. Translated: CASSLEGRSSYNEQFF. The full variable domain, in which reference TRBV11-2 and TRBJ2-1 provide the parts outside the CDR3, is EAGVAQSPRYKIIEKRQSVAFWCNPISGHATLYWYQQILGQGPKLLIQFQNNGVVDDSQLPKDRFSAERLKGVDSTLKIQPAKLEDSAVYLCASSLEGRSSYNEQFFGPGTRLTVL.

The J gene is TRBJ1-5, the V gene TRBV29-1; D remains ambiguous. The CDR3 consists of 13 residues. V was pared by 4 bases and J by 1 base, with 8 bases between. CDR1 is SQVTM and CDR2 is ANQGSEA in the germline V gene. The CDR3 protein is CSVGPISNQPQHF. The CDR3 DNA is TGCAGCGTTGGTCCTATCAGCAATCAGCCCCAGCATTTT. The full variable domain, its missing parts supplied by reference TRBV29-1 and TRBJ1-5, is SAVISQKPSRDICQRGTSLTIQCQVDSQVTMMFWYRQQPGQSLTLIATANQGSEATYESGFVIDKFPISRPNLTFSTLTVSNMSPEDSSIYLCSVGPISNQPQHFGDGTRLSIL.

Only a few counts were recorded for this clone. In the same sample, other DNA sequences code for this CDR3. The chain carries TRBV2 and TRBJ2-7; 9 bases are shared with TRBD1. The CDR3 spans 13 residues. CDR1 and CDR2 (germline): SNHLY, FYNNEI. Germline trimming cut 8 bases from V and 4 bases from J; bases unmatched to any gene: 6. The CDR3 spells CASSGTGLYEQYF. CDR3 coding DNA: TGTGCCAGCTCCGGGACAGGGCTTTACGAGCAGTACTTC.

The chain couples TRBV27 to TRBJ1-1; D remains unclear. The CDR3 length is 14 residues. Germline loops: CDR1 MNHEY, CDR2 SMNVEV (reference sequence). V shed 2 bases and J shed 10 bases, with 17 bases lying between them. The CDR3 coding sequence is TGTGCCAGCAGTTTAATTCGGACCGATCAAGCAGCTTTCTTT. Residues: CASSLIRTDQAAFF.

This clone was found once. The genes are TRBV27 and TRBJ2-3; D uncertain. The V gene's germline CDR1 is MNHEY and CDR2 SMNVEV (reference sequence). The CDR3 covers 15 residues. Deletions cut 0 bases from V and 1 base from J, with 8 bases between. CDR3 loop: CASSLSPEGTDTQYF. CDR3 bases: TGTGCCAGCAGTTTATCGCCCGAGGGCACAGATACGCAGTATTTT.

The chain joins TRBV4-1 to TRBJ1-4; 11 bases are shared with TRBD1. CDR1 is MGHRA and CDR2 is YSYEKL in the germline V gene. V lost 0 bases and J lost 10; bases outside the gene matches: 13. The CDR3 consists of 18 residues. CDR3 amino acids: CASSQDRGDRGEAGKLFF. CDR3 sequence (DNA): TGCGCCAGCAGCCAAGATCGGGGGGACAGGGGGGAGGCGGGAAAACTGTTTTTT.

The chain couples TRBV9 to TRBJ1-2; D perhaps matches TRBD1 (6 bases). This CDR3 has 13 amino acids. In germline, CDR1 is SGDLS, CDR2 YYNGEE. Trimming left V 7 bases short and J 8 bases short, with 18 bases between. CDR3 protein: CASGRGKMEGYTF. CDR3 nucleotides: TGTGCCAGCGGTAGGGGGAAGATGGAGGGCTACACCTTC.

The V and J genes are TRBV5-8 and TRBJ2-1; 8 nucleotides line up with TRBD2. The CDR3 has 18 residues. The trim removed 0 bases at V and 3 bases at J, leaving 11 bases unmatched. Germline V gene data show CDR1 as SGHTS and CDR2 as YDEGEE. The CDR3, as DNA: TGTGCCAGCAGCTTGGGGCCAGCTACTAGCGGTGACTACAATGAGCAGTTCTTC. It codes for CASSLGPATSGDYNEQFF. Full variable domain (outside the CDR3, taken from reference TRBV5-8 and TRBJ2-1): EAGVTQSPTHLIKTRGQQATLRCSPISGHTSVYWYQQALGLGLQFLLWYDEGEERNRGNFPPRFSGRQFPNYSSELNVNALELEDSALYLCASSLGPATSGDYNEQFFGPGTRLTVL.

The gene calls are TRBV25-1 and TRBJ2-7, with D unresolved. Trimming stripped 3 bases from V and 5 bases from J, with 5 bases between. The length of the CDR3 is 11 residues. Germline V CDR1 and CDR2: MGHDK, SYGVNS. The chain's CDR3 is CASSESDEQYF. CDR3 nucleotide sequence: TGTGCCAGCAGTGAGTCCGACGAGCAGTACTTC.

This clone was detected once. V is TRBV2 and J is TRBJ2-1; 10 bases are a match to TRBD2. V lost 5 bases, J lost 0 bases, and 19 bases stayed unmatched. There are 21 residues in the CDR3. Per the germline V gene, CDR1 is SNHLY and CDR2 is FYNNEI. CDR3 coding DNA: TGTGCCAGCAGTCAGGTGGTCGGTGAGCTAGCGGGAGCAATCTCCTACAATGAGCAGTTCTTC. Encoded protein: CASSQVVGELAGAISYNEQFF.

CDR3 region: CATSPPKGEQFF. The DNA of the CDR3 is TGTGCCACCTCGCCCCCCAAGGGGGAGCAGTTCTTC. The chain is built from TRBV10-3 and TRBJ2-1, with D maybe TRBD1 (5 bases). The V end lost 10 bases, the J end lost 10 bases, and 17 bases lay between the germline ends. The CDR3 extends over 12 amino acids. Germline V lookup: CDR1 ENHRY, CDR2 SYGVKD.

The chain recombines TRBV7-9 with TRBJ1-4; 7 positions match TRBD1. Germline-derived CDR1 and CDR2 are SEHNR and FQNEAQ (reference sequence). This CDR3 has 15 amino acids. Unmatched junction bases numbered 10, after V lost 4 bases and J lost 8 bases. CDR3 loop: CASSSSTGSIEKLFF. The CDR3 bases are TGTGCCAGCAGCTCCTCGACAGGGTCGATCGAAAAACTGTTTTTT.